The clone carrying this TCR beta chain appeared many times. What it binds is not known. Trimming removed 3 bases at V and 5 bases at J, with 16 bases between. The CDR3 extends over 16 amino acids. Germline V gene sequence: CDR1 MDHEN, CDR2 SYDVKM. This sample was included in a study of spatial heterogeneity in lung cancer. Overall study context: There were consistently more beta-chain sequences detected than alpha-chain sequences.

TCR cDNA molecules each had a unique molecular identifier. One entry per CDR3 protein, called by TCRdb with MiXCR from the 5' RACE reads. The sample carries 20,000 to 25,000 distinct CDR3 sequences, about 4.6% recorded once. Time point meaning: sample taken at primary tumor resection. The input material, whole RNA from tumor, nontumor lung or frozen PBMC, was sequenced unsorted. The donors were about 67 patients with non-small cell lung cancer that was early-stage and untreated. Findings of the study overall: Blood contained ubiquitous expanded tumor TCRs more at resection than at follow-up.

The sequences come from PBMCs, collected at surgery. This sequence originates from a male donor with early-stage non-small cell lung cancer. This chain uses TRBV28 with TRBJ2-2; possible D gene TRBD2, 6 bases. CDR3: CASSFSRPGGTGELFF. The CDR3 region has the DNA TGTGCCAGCAGTTTTTCTAGGCCAGGAGGGACCGGGGAGCTGTTTTTT.